This T cell receptor beta chain derives from a study of identical twins. The CDR3 covers 16 residues. After removal of 7 bases from V and 5 bases from J, the junction contained 11 bases not matched to a gene. Through template switching, a universal primer site was introduced, and the cDNA contained unique molecular identifiers. Via MiXCR, TCRdb re-called the 5' RACE reads, giving one row per CDR3 protein. The sample consists of approximately 700,000 distinct CDR3 sequences, 15% to 20% of them appearing once. Another study also made use of these data, one on T cells expressing NK-cell markers. From that paper: Beta-chain profiling covered CD3+CD56+NKG2C+, CD3+CD56+NKG2C- and CD3+CD56-NKG2C+ sorted subsets. Seven of the eight sequenced donors were classified as HCMV-seropositive, and one was classified as seronegative. Uncertainty persisted over the HCMV specificity of expanded NKG2C+ T cell clones.

Specimen: PBMCs. The TCR originated in a woman under 30 in good health. The chain joins TRBV12-3 or TRBV12-4 to TRBJ2-3; 11 nucleotides align to TRBD2. The CDR3 DNA follows: TGTGCCAGCAATACCATTAGCGGGAGGGGTAAAGATACGCAGTATTTT. Protein sequence: CASNTISGRGKDTQYF.